This TCR beta chain was retrieved from a study of T cell responses to AZD1222 COVID-19 vaccine. Broader study findings: Vaccination with two AZD1222 doses was followed by a rise in Spike-specific TCR breadth and depth. Researchers took repertoire samples only after the peak T cell response had come. Unmutated regions of variants are reportedly targeted by nearly half of spike-specific TCRs. Seropositivity was recorded at baseline in only a handful of AZD1222 recipients.

Concerning this clone itself: The antigen is unknown.

Per germline, CDR1 SEHNR and CDR2 FQNEAQ (reference sequence). The V end was cut by 10 bases, the J end by 7 bases, with 11 bases between. The CDR3 spans 11 residues. Profiled with immunoSEQ multiplex PCR; TCRdb holds only in-frame clones, not every one. The sample has about 200,000 clones, approximately 94% seen once. This receptor was taken from an adult in good health. The rearrangement joins TRBV7-9 to TRBJ2-1; D might be TRBD2 (5 bases). The input for sequencing was peripheral blood, taken on day 0 of MenACWY control vaccination. CDR3 bases: TGTGCCATCTCCCGAGGGAATGAGCAGTTCTTC. Residues: CAISRGNEQFF.